This is a list of T cell receptor beta chains from one sample in a study of shared clonotypes between healthy human individuals. The method was immunoSEQ multiplex PCR; TCRdb's version includes in-frame clones alone and lacks a portion of them. The table records fewer than 1.8 million clones, just under 99% of them present only once. Input material: naive CD4+ T cells sorted from blood. These receptors came from a man aged 30-40 years in good health. Each CDR3 is given with its conserved first and last residue. Fields, in order: D gene, V gene, clone size, J gene, CDR3 DNA, CDR3 protein. A D gene is named only where the DNA matches it firmly. Where a row states a size, it is once, few, many or the class of an expanded clone; other rows omit it.

d_gene: NA
v_gene: TRBV10-3
abundance: NA
j_gene: TRBJ2-5
CDR3nt: TGTGCCATCAGTGAGTCCAGGTTCGGAGAGACCCAGTACTTC
CDR3aa: CAISESRFGETQYF

d_gene: TRBD2
v_gene: TRBV7-9
abundance: once
j_gene: TRBJ2-1
CDR3nt: TGTGCCAGCAGCCCCCCCGGACTAGCTTACAATGAGCAGTTCTTC
CDR3aa: CASSPPGLAYNEQFF

d_gene: NA
v_gene: TRBV10-1
abundance: once
j_gene: TRBJ2-3
CDR3nt: TGCGCCAGCAGTCTCAGCGGGGGACAGCCTCATACGCAGTATTTT
CDR3aa: CASSLSGGQPHTQYF

d_gene: NA
v_gene: TRBV13
abundance: NA
j_gene: TRBJ2-7
CDR3nt: TGTGCCAGCAGCTTAGGGAGTGTTCCTCCCTACGAGCAGTACTTC
CDR3aa: CASSLGSVPPYEQYF

d_gene: TRBD2
v_gene: TRBV29-1
abundance: NA
j_gene: TRBJ2-1
CDR3nt: TGCAGCGTGCCCCCCCCTAGCGGAGGTTACAATGAGCAGTTCTTC
CDR3aa: CSVPPPSGGYNEQFF

d_gene: TRBD2
v_gene: TRBV5-1
abundance: NA
j_gene: TRBJ2-1
CDR3nt: TGCGCCAGCAGCTTGGGCGGGAGATATGAGCAGTTCTTC
CDR3aa: CASSLGGRYEQFF

d_gene: NA
v_gene: TRBV7-2
abundance: NA
j_gene: TRBJ2-5
CDR3nt: TGTGCCAGCAGCTTAGAGGAGGTCAGGGCGGAGACCCAGTACTTC
CDR3aa: CASSLEEVRAETQYF

d_gene: TRBD1
v_gene: TRBV19
abundance: NA
j_gene: TRBJ1-4
CDR3nt: TGTGCCAGTAGTGCCCTTACAGGGGGGCCAGAAGAAAAACTGTTTTTT
CDR3aa: CASSALTGGPEEKLFF

d_gene: NA
v_gene: TRBV27
abundance: once
j_gene: TRBJ1-2
CDR3nt: TGTGCCAGCAGTTTATCACTGATAGCAACCCTAAACTATGGCTACACCTTC
CDR3aa: CASSLSLIATLNYGYTF

d_gene: NA
v_gene: TRBV21-1
abundance: NA
j_gene: TRBJ2-7
CDR3nt: TGTGCCAGCAGCAAAGGGGGGGACAGGGGAACTACCTACGAGCAGTACTTC
CDR3aa: CASSKGGDRGTTYEQYF

d_gene: TRBD1
v_gene: TRBV5-5
abundance: once
j_gene: TRBJ2-7
CDR3nt: TGTGCCAGCAGCGCCGGGACAGGCTCCTACGAGCAGTACTTC
CDR3aa: CASSAGTGSYEQYF

d_gene: TRBD2
v_gene: TRBV9
abundance: NA
j_gene: TRBJ2-1
CDR3nt: TGTGCCAGCAGCGGGACTAGAGGAAAGCCATACAATGAGCAGTTCTTC
CDR3aa: CASSGTRGKPYNEQFF

d_gene: NA
v_gene: TRBV19
abundance: NA
j_gene: TRBJ2-3
CDR3nt: TGTGCCAGTAGTGACCGCAACAGGGAAGGGGGAGATACGCAGTATTTT
CDR3aa: CASSDRNREGGDTQYF

d_gene: NA
v_gene: TRBV5-1
abundance: NA
j_gene: TRBJ2-5
CDR3nt: TGCGCCAGCAGCTTTAAGGGGCCGGGGGACGAGACCCAGTACTTC
CDR3aa: CASSFKGPGDETQYF

d_gene: NA
v_gene: TRBV19
abundance: NA
j_gene: TRBJ2-7
CDR3nt: TGTGCCAGTAGTAAGGCCGCTAGCTCCTACGAGCAGTACTTC
CDR3aa: CASSKAASSYEQYF

d_gene: TRBD1
v_gene: TRBV29-1
abundance: NA
j_gene: TRBJ1-5
CDR3nt: TGCAGCGTTGCCGCGGGGACAGTTGGCGGGCCCCAGCATTTT
CDR3aa: CSVAAGTVGGPQHF

d_gene: NA
v_gene: TRBV7-9
abundance: NA
j_gene: TRBJ2-3
CDR3nt: TGTGCCAGCAGCTTAGGGTCGAGGCGAGGCCAGGAGGTAGATACGCAGTATTTT
CDR3aa: CASSLGSRRGQEVDTQYF

d_gene: NA
v_gene: TRBV27
abundance: NA
j_gene: TRBJ1-2
CDR3nt: TGTGCCAGCAGTTTTTTGGGCGTTGGCGGCTACACCTTC
CDR3aa: CASSFLGVGGYTF

d_gene: TRBD2
v_gene: TRBV6-5
abundance: NA
j_gene: TRBJ2-2
CDR3nt: TGTGCCAGCAGTTCATGGACTAGCGGGAGGACCGGGGAGCTGTTTTTT
CDR3aa: CASSSWTSGRTGELFF

d_gene: NA
v_gene: TRBV25-1
abundance: NA
j_gene: TRBJ2-7
CDR3nt: TGTGCCAGCAGTGAATCTGGACCCTACGAGCAGTACTTC
CDR3aa: CASSESGPYEQYF

d_gene: TRBD1
v_gene: TRBV30
abundance: NA
j_gene: TRBJ1-4
CDR3nt: TGTGCCTGGAGTGTGGCCACAGGGGCTGAAAAACTGTTTTTT
CDR3aa: CAWSVATGAEKLFF

d_gene: NA
v_gene: TRBV7-2
abundance: NA
j_gene: TRBJ2-7
CDR3nt: TGTGCCAGCAGCTCCATCCAGGCCTCCTACGAGCAGTACTTC
CDR3aa: CASSSIQASYEQYF

d_gene: TRBD1
v_gene: TRBV19
abundance: NA
j_gene: TRBJ1-4
CDR3nt: TGTGCCAGTAGTACTACCCGACAGGGTCGGGAAAAACTGTTTTTT
CDR3aa: CASSTTRQGREKLFF

d_gene: NA
v_gene: TRBV18
abundance: NA
j_gene: TRBJ2-3
CDR3nt: TGTGCCAGCTCACCACAAGGACTTAGCACAGATACGCAGTATTTT
CDR3aa: CASSPQGLSTDTQYF

d_gene: NA
v_gene: TRBV6-1
abundance: NA
j_gene: TRBJ1-2
CDR3nt: TGTGCCAGCAGCCACCAGGGACGCCAGGGCTATGGCTACACCTTC
CDR3aa: CASSHQGRQGYGYTF

d_gene: NA
v_gene: TRBV5-1
abundance: NA
j_gene: TRBJ2-7
CDR3nt: TGCGCCAGCAGCTTGGCTCAGGGTAACTACGAGCAGTACTTC
CDR3aa: CASSLAQGNYEQYF

d_gene: TRBD2
v_gene: TRBV5-4
abundance: NA
j_gene: TRBJ2-2
CDR3nt: TGTGCCAGCAGCTTGGGGGTTATCGGGAGGGCCAGCACCGGGGAGCTGTTTTTT
CDR3aa: CASSLGVIGRASTGELFF

d_gene: NA
v_gene: TRBV9
abundance: NA
j_gene: TRBJ2-5
CDR3nt: TGTGCCAGCAGCGTGCATGGAGAGACCCAGTACTTC
CDR3aa: CASSVHGETQYF

d_gene: TRBD1
v_gene: TRBV5-1
abundance: NA
j_gene: TRBJ2-5
CDR3nt: TGCGCCAGCAGCACCGCGACAGGGCAAGAGACCCAGTACTTC
CDR3aa: CASSTATGQETQYF

d_gene: TRBD2
v_gene: TRBV10-3
abundance: NA
j_gene: TRBJ2-7
CDR3nt: TGTGCCATCAGCCCGACTAGCGGGACCTCCTACGAGCAGTACTTC
CDR3aa: CAISPTSGTSYEQYF

d_gene: NA
v_gene: TRBV11-3
abundance: NA
j_gene: TRBJ2-7
CDR3nt: TGTGCCAGCAGCTCAACGACAGACTACGAGCAGTACTTC
CDR3aa: CASSSTTDYEQYF

d_gene: NA
v_gene: TRBV7-6
abundance: NA
j_gene: TRBJ2-7
CDR3nt: TGTGCCAGCAGCTTAGCGCGTGCGGAGGGCGAGCAGTACTTC
CDR3aa: CASSLARAEGEQYF

d_gene: NA
v_gene: TRBV4-1
abundance: NA
j_gene: TRBJ2-7
CDR3nt: TGCGCCAGCAGCCAAGCGCGGCCGAGGGACTACGAGCAGTACTTC
CDR3aa: CASSQARPRDYEQYF

d_gene: TRBD2
v_gene: TRBV7-8
abundance: NA
j_gene: TRBJ2-1
CDR3nt: TGTGCCAGCAGCTTAAGTAGGCTAGCGGGAGGTAATGAGCAGTTCTTC
CDR3aa: CASSLSRLAGGNEQFF

d_gene: NA
v_gene: TRBV5-1
abundance: NA
j_gene: TRBJ2-1
CDR3nt: TGCGCCAGCAGCCCGTCGGGACCCCGCTACAATGAGCAGTTCTTC
CDR3aa: CASSPSGPRYNEQFF

d_gene: NA
v_gene: TRBV5-8
abundance: NA
j_gene: TRBJ2-7
CDR3nt: TGTGCCAGCAGCGCTAGGTACGACGAGCAGTACTTC
CDR3aa: CASSARYDEQYF